The next 7 T cell receptor beta chains were all read from a single sample in a study of T-cell memory formation after mild COVID-19. TCRdb reanalysed the 5' RACE reads using MiXCR and keeps one entry per CDR3 protein. The data hold about 290,000 distinct CDR3 sequences, with roughly 18% observed a single time. Sequenced sample: PBMCs or a T cell subset sorted from them (not recorded which). The receptors derive from a man aged 18 to 29 who had mild COVID-19 (a few samples of this study predate the infection). Cell type and time point are not known.

This clonotype has ten or more counts. The CDR3 DNA sequence: TGTGCCAGCAGCACCGCAGGGGGTCGGGAGACCCAGTACTTC. Its translation is CASSTAGGRETQYF. This chain uses TRBV7-9 with TRBJ2-5; 7 bases agree with TRBD1. This CDR3 is built from 14 residues. Germline-derived CDR1 and CDR2 are SEHNR and FQNEAQ (reference sequence). The trim removed 5 bases at V and 5 bases at J, leaving 8 bases unmatched.

This clonotype was counted only a few times. CDR3 in DNA: TGTGCCAGCAGCCAAGTTGGATACTCTGGGGATACGCAGTATTTT. Translating it yields CASSQVGYSGDTQYF. The genes are TRBV4-2 and TRBJ2-3; D is undetermined. The V end lost 1 base, the J end lost 6 bases, and 14 bases lay between the germline ends. The CDR3 length is 15 residues. Germline CDR1 LGHNA, CDR2 YNFKEQ.

The CDR3, as DNA: TGCGCCACTACAGCAAACACCGGGGAGCTGTTTTTT. This gives the protein CATTANTGELFF. The J gene is TRBJ2-2, the V gene TRBV10-1; D is ambiguous. Trimming left V 10 bases short and J 2 bases short, with 8 bases between. The CDR3 is made up of 12 amino acids. Germline V gene lookup returns CDR1 WNHNN and CDR2 SYGVQD (reference sequence).

The chain couples TRBV4-3 to TRBJ1-5; D gene unclear. Germline loops: CDR1 LGHNA, CDR2 YSLEER. The CDR3 length is 15 residues. Deletions cut 1 base from V and 5 bases from J, with 12 bases between. Here the CDR3 DNA reads TGCGCCAGCAGCCAAGTTTGGTCCGGGGATCAGCCCCAGCATTTT. Its translation is CASSQVWSGDQPQHF.

V gene TRBV5-4 combines with J gene TRBJ2-5; TRBD2 matches 9 bases. The CDR3 sequence is 18 residues long. The germline V gene has CDR1 SGHNT and CDR2 YYREEE (reference sequence). With 0 bases clipped from V and 0 bases from J, the junction kept 9 bases outside the gene matches. CDR3 in amino acids: CASSLAPGLAGYQETQYF. Here the CDR3 DNA reads TGTGCCAGCAGCTTGGCCCCAGGGCTAGCGGGGTACCAAGAGACCCAGTACTTC.

The chain combines TRBV12-3 or TRBV12-4 with TRBJ1-1; D gene uncertain. The CDR3 extends over 13 amino acids. The V and J ends lost 4 bases and 4 bases respectively, with 10 bases between them. CDR3 nucleotides: TGTGCCAGCAGTTCGTGGAGGAGCACTGAAGCTTTCTTT. This encodes CASSSWRSTEAFF.

This chain's CDR3 is CASSAGRGAADEQYF. The CDR3 region has the DNA TGTGCCAGCAGTGCCGGCCGGGGTGCGGCTGACGAGCAGTACTTC. The J gene is TRBJ2-7, the V gene TRBV6-6, with D possibly matching TRBD2 (5 bases). The germline V gene has CDR1 MNHNY and CDR2 SVGAGI (reference sequence). The V and J ends lost 5 bases and 5 bases respectively, with 19 bases between them. The CDR3 runs to 15 residues.